These T cell receptor beta chains were read from a single sample in a study of T-cell reconstitution after alpha-beta-depleted transplantation in children. TCRdb fed the PCR reads into MiXCR, producing one record per CDR3 protein. The table has roughly 420,000 distinct CDR3 sequences, 15% to 20% seen once. Source: PBMCs, mostly from graft donor cells, taken 360 days after TCRalphabeta/CD19-depleted stem cell transplant. These receptors were obtained from a boy younger than two who had a stem cell transplant for Wiskott-Aldrich syndrome, so the T cells may come from the graft donor. Both conserved end residues are part of each CDR3. Each record gives: J gene, V gene, clone size, D gene, CDR3 DNA, CDR3 protein. D genes are given only for firm matches. Clone size is stated in some rows and not others, as once, few, many or a class when expanded.

TRBJ1-1,TRBV24-1,-,-,TGTGCCACCAGTGAGTTCAACACCCACGATACGACGAACACTGAAGCTTTCTTT,CATSEFNTHDTTNTEAFF
TRBJ2-5,TRBV29-1,-,TRBD2,TGCAGCGCCGGACTAGCGGACCAAGAGACCCAGTACTTC,CSAGLADQETQYF
TRBJ1-2,TRBV6-2/TRBV6-3,few,-,TGTGCCAGCACCAACTCTCCCTATGGCTACACCTTC,CASTNSPYGYTF
TRBJ2-1,TRBV10-3,once,-,TGTGCCATCAGTGAGGGGTCCTACAATGAGCAGTTCTTC,CAISEGSYNEQFF
TRBJ1-2,TRBV7-2,-,TRBD1,TGTGCCAGCAGCTACAGGGGGCGAGGCTACACCTTC,CASSYRGRGYTF
TRBJ2-4,TRBV11-2,-,-,TGTGCCAGCAGACATTGGGGGGGCCGTGAGTCCAAAAACATTCAGTACTTC,CASRHWGGRESKNIQYF
TRBJ2-7,TRBV29-1,-,TRBD2,TGCAGCGTTGTGGGGGTAGGACTAGCTGGCTACGAGCAGTACTTC,CSVVGVGLAGYEQYF
TRBJ2-1,TRBV18,-,TRBD1,TGTGCCAGCTCATCGACAGGGGGCTGGAATGAGCAGTTCTTC,CASSSTGGWNEQFF
TRBJ1-1,TRBV29-1,many,-,TGCAGCGTCAACAGGGCTAACACTGAAGCTTTCTTT,CSVNRANTEAFF
TRBJ2-1,TRBV7-9,few,-,TGTGCCAGCAGCTTAGGGGAGGGGGGCTATGCCTACAATGAGCAGTTCTTC,CASSLGEGGYAYNEQFF
TRBJ2-3,TRBV6-1,-,-,TGTGCCAGCAGTCTAAGCGCGAGCATCACAGATACGCAGTATTTT,CASSLSASITDTQYF
TRBJ2-7,TRBV4-3,few,-,TGCGCCAGCAGCCAGTCAGCAGGGGGACTAGTTGCCTACGAGCAGTACTTC,CASSQSAGGLVAYEQYF
TRBJ2-1,TRBV5-1,-,-,TGCGCCAGCAGTTTGGCCGGATTCGGAGGGATGGACTACAATGAGCAGTTCTTC,CASSLAGFGGMDYNEQFF
TRBJ1-6,TRBV27,few,-,TGTGCCAGCAGTCTTCAAACCGGGACGGGGAATTCACCCCTCCACTTT,CASSLQTGTGNSPLHF
TRBJ2-3,TRBV7-6,-,-,TGTGCCAGCAGCTTACGTCCCGGCGATACTAGCACAGATACGCAGTATTTT,CASSLRPGDTSTDTQYF
TRBJ2-3,TRBV6-1,few,TRBD2,TGTGCCAGCAGTCTAAGCGGGAGCATCACAGATACGCAGTATTTT,CASSLSGSITDTQYF
TRBJ1-1,TRBV6-5,few,-,TGTGCCAGCAAAAGTTTGAAGGGTGTCAGCACTGAAGCTTTCTTT,CASKSLKGVSTEAFF
TRBJ2-1,TRBV6-2/TRBV6-3,many,-,TGTGCCAGCAGTTACCTGGACAGCTACAATGAGCAGTTCTTC,CASSYLDSYNEQFF
TRBJ2-1,TRBV9,few,-,TGTGCCAGCAGCGTATGGCGGGACCACAATGAGCAGTTCTTC,CASSVWRDHNEQFF
TRBJ2-2,TRBV6-4,-,-,TGTGCCAGCAGTGACTCAATGGAATCTACCGGGGAGCTGTTTTTT,CASSDSMESTGELFF
TRBJ2-5,TRBV14,-,-,TGTGCCTGCAGCCAAGGCTTAGGGGAGACCCAGTACTTC,CACSQGLGETQYF
TRBJ2-2,TRBV29-1,few,-,TGCAGCGTTGGTAGTAGGGGTACCGGGGAGCTGTTTTTT,CSVGSRGTGELFF
TRBJ2-7,TRBV20-1,-,TRBD1,TGCAGTGCTGCTTGGGACAGGTTATACGAGCAGTACTTC,CSAAWDRLYEQYF
TRBJ2-1,TRBV15,-,TRBD2,TGTGCCACCAGCAGAGGGACGGCTAGCGGTTACAATGAGCAGTTCTTC,CATSRGTASGYNEQFF
TRBJ2-1,TRBV19,few,TRBD2,TGTGCCAGTAGTAACGCGGGACTAGCGGGAAATGAGCAGTTCTTC,CASSNAGLAGNEQFF
TRBJ2-1,TRBV6-1,few,TRBD1,TGTGCCAGCAGTCAAACCGGGACAGGGACGAAATACAATGAGCAGTTCTTC,CASSQTGTGTKYNEQFF
TRBJ2-5,TRBV30,-,-,TGTGCCTGGAAGGCTGGGGAGACCCAGTACTTC,CAWKAGETQYF
TRBJ2-7,TRBV4-1,few,TRBD2,TGCGCCAGCAGCCAAGTAACTAGCGGGGGACACTACGAGCAGTACTTC,CASSQVTSGGHYEQYF
TRBJ1-6,TRBV7-9,-,TRBD1,TGTGCCAGCAGCTTAGGTCGACAGGGAGTTTCACCCCTCCACTTT,CASSLGRQGVSPLHF
TRBJ2-1,TRBV12-3/TRBV12-4,-,TRBD2,TGTGCCAGCAGTTATCTCCGCACTAGCGGGAGAACAAATGAGCAGTTCTTC,CASSYLRTSGRTNEQFF
TRBJ2-4,TRBV29-1,-,-,TGCAGCGTTGTGGAGGATTTAGCCAAAAACATTCAGTACTTC,CSVVEDLAKNIQYF
TRBJ2-2,TRBV20-1,-,-,TGCAGTGCGTCCGGGACTTCGAACACCGGGGAGCTGTTTTTT,CSASGTSNTGELFF
TRBJ2-2,TRBV24-1,many,-,TGTGCCACCCAGGAGCCCCCTTCCGGGGAGCTGTTTTTT,CATQEPPSGELFF
TRBJ2-1,TRBV12-3/TRBV12-4,many,-,TGTGCCAGCAGGGTCAGGCAGGGAAATCTTTACAATGAGCAGTTCTTC,CASRVRQGNLYNEQFF
TRBJ2-1,TRBV5-1,few,-,TGCGCCAGCAGCTTGGCCGAAAGGGGCCAAAACGCCAATGAGCAGTTCTTC,CASSLAERGQNANEQFF
TRBJ2-1,TRBV27,many,-,TGTGCCAGCAGTTATGGGAGCTCCTACAATGAGCAGTTCTTC,CASSYGSSYNEQFF
TRBJ2-7,TRBV4-2,few,-,TGTGCCAGCAGCCGAAACCCCATCAGCCAGATGGGCCCTAGCTACGAGCAGTACTTC,CASSRNPISQMGPSYEQYF
TRBJ1-6,TRBV11-2,-,-,TGTGCCAGCTCAACACGGTGGAGCTCCTATAATTCACCCCTCCACTTT,CASSTRWSSYNSPLHF
TRBJ2-3,TRBV10-2,-,-,TGCGCCAGCACGGAGAGGTGGGGGCGCGGCACAGATACGCAGTATTTT,CASTERWGRGTDTQYF
TRBJ2-1,TRBV4-3,-,TRBD1,TGCGCCAGCAGCCAACACCGGGACAGGTACAATGAGCAGTTCTTC,CASSQHRDRYNEQFF
TRBJ1-1,TRBV6-5,-,TRBD1,TGTGCCAGCAGTTACTGGACAGGGCTTGAAGCTTTCTTT,CASSYWTGLEAFF
TRBJ2-7,TRBV2,few,TRBD2,TGTGCCAGCAGGGGCGGGACTAGCGAGTACTACGAGCAGTACTTC,CASRGGTSEYYEQYF
TRBJ2-2,TRBV10-3,-,-,TGTGCCATCAGTGACAAGAGGAACGGGGAGCTGTTTTTT,CAISDKRNGELFF
TRBJ2-3,TRBV11-1,few,TRBD1,TGTGCCAGCAGCCTTACCGCTCAGGGGGCACGAGGCACAGATACGCAGTATTTT,CASSLTAQGARGTDTQYF
TRBJ2-6,TRBV12-3/TRBV12-4,-,-,TGTGCCAGCAGTTTCATAAGGTTCTCTGGGGCCAACGTCCTGACTTTC,CASSFIRFSGANVLTF
TRBJ2-2,TRBV7-2,-,TRBD2,TGTGCCAGCAGCTTAGCCCTAGCGGGGGGGCCAACCGGGGAGCTGTTTTTT,CASSLALAGGPTGELFF
TRBJ2-2,TRBV20-1,-,-,TGCAGTGGAGGCAGGGAGAACACCGGGGAGCTGTTTTTT,CSGGRENTGELFF
TRBJ2-4,TRBV7-9,few,TRBD1,TGTGCCAGCAGGACCGGGACAGGGAGCATTCAGTACTTC,CASRTGTGSIQYF
TRBJ2-7,TRBV7-9,few,-,TGTGCCAGCAGCTCCCGGACAGGACTACAGGACGAGCAGTACTTC,CASSSRTGLQDEQYF
TRBJ1-5,TRBV6-6,many,-,TGTGCCAGCAGTCGCGGTGGGGAGCCCCAGCATTTT,CASSRGGEPQHF
TRBJ2-7,TRBV27,few,-,TGTGCCAGCAGTTTAAGTCCGGGTTCCTACGAGCAGTACTTC,CASSLSPGSYEQYF
TRBJ2-7,TRBV7-9,few,-,TGTGCCAGCAGCCCACTTCCCGAGCAGTACTTC,CASSPLPEQYF
TRBJ2-7,TRBV7-9,few,TRBD1,TGTGCCAGCAGCTTGAGCGGATCCGGGACAGGCATCTACGAGCAGTACTTC,CASSLSGSGTGIYEQYF
TRBJ2-2,TRBV10-3,-,-,TGTGCCATCAGTGAGTCCTGGTCCGGGGAGCTGTTTTTT,CAISESWSGELFF
TRBJ2-7,TRBV11-1,few,TRBD2,TGTGCCAGCAGCTTAGTTGGCGGGACTAGCGGGAGAGACCCCTACGAGCAGTACTTC,CASSLVGGTSGRDPYEQYF
TRBJ1-3,TRBV12-3/TRBV12-4,-,-,TGTGCCAGCACCCAGAGGGGTTTGTCTGGAAACACCATATATTTT,CASTQRGLSGNTIYF
TRBJ2-1,TRBV29-1,-,TRBD2,TGCAGCGTTCGTACCGGGACTAGAGCGGTTAGTGAGCAGTTCTTC,CSVRTGTRAVSEQFF